This TCR beta chain was observed in a study of OX40 agonist ivuxolimab in advanced cancers. Study overall: Patients enrolled in dose escalation were diagnosed with hepatocellular carcinoma, melanoma, renal cell or head and neck cancer.

Some clones are missing from TCRdb's copy, which holds only in-frame ones; the method was immunoSEQ multiplex PCR. The sample holds about 22,000 clones; about 86% are singletons and the top ten take approximately 30%. The investigators sampled blood at baseline, at cycle 4 day 1, and at cycle 7 day 1. The CDR3 runs 12 residues. V was clipped by 2 bases and J by 8 bases, with 7 bases between them. Germline-derived CDR1 and CDR2 are SGDLS and YYNGEE. Study-level points and caveats: Clonal expansion by week 6 occurred in CD4+ and CD8+ blood T cells (at 0.1 to 3.0 mg/kg). Expanded clones were, on average, more numerous in CD8+ T cells than in CD4+.

With respect to this clone: Its matching antigen is unknown.

The rearrangement uses TRBV9 and TRBJ2-2; D ambiguous. The TCR sequence derives from an adult with an advanced solid tumor such as melanoma, head and neck, liver or kidney cancer. Material: CD4+ or CD8+ T cells sorted from blood, obtained in a trial of the OX40 agonist ivuxolimab. This CDR3 is CASSVNHGELFF. The CDR3 DNA sequence: TGTGCCAGCAGCGTGAATCATGGGGAGCTGTTTTTT.